The 3 T cell receptor beta chains below come from one sample, sequenced in a study of CD8 T cells in Susac syndrome (dated by TCRdb to the late 2010s). Libraries were constructed by the immunoSEQ multiplex PCR assay. RNA was extracted using the RNeasy kit, and about 0.45 to 1 ug of the RNA was reverse transcribed with random hexamers. TCRdb took the public reads, trimmed them with fastp at Q25, ran MiXCR for clone calling and kept in-frame beta chains. CDR3 protein duplicates are merged, each entry listing the most common genes and DNA. The sample data list 75,000 to 100,000 distinct CDR3 sequences, and just under 95% of these were observed just once. Together, the top ten hold about 0.45% of the sample. The sequenced sample was CD8+ T cells from PBMCs. The receptor source for this set is a human donor with Susac syndrome.

The genes are TRBV10-3 and TRBJ2-1; 14 positions match TRBD2. V lost 6 bases, J lost 8 bases, and 9 bases stayed unmatched. The germline V gene has CDR1 ENHRY and CDR2 SYGVKD. The CDR3 totals 16 residues. The CDR3 loop reads CAISSGLAGADDEQFF. CDR3 sequence (DNA): TGTGCCATCAGCTCGGGACTAGCGGGAGCAGACGATGAGCAGTTCTTC.

V usage is TRBV5-6 and J usage is TRBJ2-7, with D perhaps TRBD1 or TRBD2 (5 bases each). CDR1 is SGHDT, CDR2 YYEEEE, per germline. Between the trimmed V and J ends, which lost 0 bases and 5 bases, there was a span of 24 bases. This CDR3 region has 18 residues. In DNA, the CDR3 is TGTGCCAGCAGCTTGGAGGGGTCGAAGCCAATTCCGAGGGACGAGCAGTACTTC. It is translated as CASSLEGSKPIPRDEQYF.

This chain uses TRBV6-2 or TRBV6-3 with TRBJ2-7; D is unclear. Deletions cut 5 bases from V and 1 base from J, with 3 bases between. The V gene's germline CDR1 is MNHEY and CDR2 SVGEGT. CDR3 size: 11 residues. CDR3 DNA sequence: TGTGCCAGCAGTAAGTCCTACGAGCAGTACTTC. Translation gives CASSKSYEQYF.